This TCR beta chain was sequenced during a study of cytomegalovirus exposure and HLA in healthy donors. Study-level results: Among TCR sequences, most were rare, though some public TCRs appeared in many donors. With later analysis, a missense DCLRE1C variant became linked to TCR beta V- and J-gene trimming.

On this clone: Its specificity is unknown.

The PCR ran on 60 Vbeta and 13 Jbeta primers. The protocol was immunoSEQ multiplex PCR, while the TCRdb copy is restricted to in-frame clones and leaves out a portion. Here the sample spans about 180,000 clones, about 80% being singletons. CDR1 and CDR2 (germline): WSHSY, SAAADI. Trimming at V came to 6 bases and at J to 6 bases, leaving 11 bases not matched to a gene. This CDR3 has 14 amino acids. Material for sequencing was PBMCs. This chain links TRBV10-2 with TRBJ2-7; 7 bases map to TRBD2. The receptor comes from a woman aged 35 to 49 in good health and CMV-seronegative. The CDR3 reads CASSLVGGGSEQYF. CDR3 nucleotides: TGCGCCAGCAGCCTCGTGGGCGGGGGAAGCGAGCAGTACTTC.